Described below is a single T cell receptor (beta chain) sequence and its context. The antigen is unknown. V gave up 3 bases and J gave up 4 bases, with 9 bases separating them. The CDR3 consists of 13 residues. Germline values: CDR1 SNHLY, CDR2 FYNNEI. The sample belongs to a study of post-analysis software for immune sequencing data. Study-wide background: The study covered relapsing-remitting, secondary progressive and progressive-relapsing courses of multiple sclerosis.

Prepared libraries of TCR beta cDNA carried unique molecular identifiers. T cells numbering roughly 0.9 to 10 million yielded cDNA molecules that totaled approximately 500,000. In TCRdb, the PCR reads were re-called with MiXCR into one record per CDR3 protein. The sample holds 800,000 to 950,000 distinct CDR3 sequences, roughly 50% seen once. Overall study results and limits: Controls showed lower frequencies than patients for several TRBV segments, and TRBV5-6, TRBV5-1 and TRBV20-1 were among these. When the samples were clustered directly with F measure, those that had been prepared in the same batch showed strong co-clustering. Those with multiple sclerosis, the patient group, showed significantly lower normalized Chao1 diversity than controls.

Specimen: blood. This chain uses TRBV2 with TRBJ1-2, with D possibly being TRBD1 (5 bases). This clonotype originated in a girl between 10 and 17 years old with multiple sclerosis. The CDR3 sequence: CASSEEGSYGYTF. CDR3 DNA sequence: TGTGCCAGCAGTGAGGAGGGGAGCTATGGCTACACCTTC.